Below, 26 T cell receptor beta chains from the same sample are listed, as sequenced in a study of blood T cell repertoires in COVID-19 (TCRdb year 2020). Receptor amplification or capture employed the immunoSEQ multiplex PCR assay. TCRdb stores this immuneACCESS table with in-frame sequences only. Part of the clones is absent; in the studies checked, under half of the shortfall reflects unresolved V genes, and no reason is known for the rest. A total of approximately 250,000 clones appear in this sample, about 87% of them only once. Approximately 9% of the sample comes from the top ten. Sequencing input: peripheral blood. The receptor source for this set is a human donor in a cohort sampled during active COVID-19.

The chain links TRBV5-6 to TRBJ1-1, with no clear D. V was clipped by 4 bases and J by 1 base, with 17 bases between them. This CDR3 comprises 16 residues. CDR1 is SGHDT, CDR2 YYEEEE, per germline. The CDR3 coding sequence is TGTGCCAGCAGCCCCCTTGACGGGGTAAAGAACACTGAAGCTTTCTTT. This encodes CASSPLDGVKNTEAFF.

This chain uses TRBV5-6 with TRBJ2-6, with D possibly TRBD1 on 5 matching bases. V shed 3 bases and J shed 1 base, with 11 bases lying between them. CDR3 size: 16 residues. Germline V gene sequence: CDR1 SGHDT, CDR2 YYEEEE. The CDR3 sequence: CASSSRAGSGANVLTF. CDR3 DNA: TGTGCCAGCAGCTCAAGAGCAGGGTCTGGGGCCAACGTCCTGACTTTC.

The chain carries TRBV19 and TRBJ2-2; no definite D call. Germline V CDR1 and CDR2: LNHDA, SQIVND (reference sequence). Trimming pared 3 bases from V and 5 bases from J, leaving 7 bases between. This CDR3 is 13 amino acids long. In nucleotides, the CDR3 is TGTGCCAGTAGTATGGGCCTTACCGGGGAGCTGTTTTTT. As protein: CASSMGLTGELFF.

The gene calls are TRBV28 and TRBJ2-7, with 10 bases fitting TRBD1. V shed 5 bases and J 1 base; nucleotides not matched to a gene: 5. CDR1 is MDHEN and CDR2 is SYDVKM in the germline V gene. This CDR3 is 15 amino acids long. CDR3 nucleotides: TGTGCCAGCAGTGTAATGGGACAGGGGTCCTACGAGCAGTACTTC. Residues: CASSVMGQGSYEQYF.

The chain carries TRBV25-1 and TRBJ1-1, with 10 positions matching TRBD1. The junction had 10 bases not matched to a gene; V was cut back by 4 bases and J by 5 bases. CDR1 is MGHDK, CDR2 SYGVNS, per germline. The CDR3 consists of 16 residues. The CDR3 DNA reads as TGTGCCAGCAGTGGGACAGGGGGATTTTCGGGGACTGAAGCTTTCTTT. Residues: CASSGTGGFSGTEAFF.

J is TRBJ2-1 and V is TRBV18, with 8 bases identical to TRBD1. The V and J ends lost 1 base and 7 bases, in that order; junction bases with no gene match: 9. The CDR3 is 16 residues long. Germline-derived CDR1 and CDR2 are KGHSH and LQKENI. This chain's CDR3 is CASSPRVGQGGNEQFF. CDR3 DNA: TGTGCCAGCTCACCACGGGTTGGACAGGGAGGAAATGAGCAGTTCTTC.

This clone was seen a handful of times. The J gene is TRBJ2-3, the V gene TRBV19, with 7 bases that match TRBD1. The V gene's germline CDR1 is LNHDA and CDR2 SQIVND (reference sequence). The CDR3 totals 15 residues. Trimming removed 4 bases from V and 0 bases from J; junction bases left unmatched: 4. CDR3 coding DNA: TGTGCCAGTAGTAGACAGGGTACTAGCACAGATACGCAGTATTTT. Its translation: CASSRQGTSTDTQYF.

CDR3 amino acids: CASSPWVTSGIYEQYF. The CDR3 DNA follows: TGTGCCAGCTCACCGTGGGTGACTAGCGGGATCTACGAGCAGTACTTC. The chain carries TRBV18 and TRBJ2-7; TRBD2 agrees at 11 bases. CDR1 is KGHSH and CDR2 is LQKENI in the germline V gene. J gave up 3 bases and V 3 bases, and 7 bases lay outside the gene matches. This CDR3 has 16 residues.

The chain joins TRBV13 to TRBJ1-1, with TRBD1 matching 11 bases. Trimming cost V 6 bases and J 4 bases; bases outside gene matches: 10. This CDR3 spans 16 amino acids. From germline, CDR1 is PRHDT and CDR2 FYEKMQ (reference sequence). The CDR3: CASRPDWGTGGTEAFF. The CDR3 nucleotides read TGTGCCAGCAGACCGGACTGGGGGACAGGGGGCACTGAAGCTTTCTTT.

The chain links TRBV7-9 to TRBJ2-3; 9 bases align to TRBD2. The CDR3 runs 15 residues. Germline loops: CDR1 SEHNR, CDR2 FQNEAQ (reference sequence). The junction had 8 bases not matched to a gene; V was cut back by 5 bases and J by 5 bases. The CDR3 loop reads CASSPGTSQRDTQYF. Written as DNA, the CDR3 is TGTGCCAGCAGCCCCGGGACTAGCCAAAGAGATACGCAGTATTTT.

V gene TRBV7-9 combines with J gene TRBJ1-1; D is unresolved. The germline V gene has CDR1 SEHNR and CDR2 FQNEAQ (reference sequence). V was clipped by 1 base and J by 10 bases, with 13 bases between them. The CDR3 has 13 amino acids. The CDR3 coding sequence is TGTGCCAGCAGCTTAGGTATTGGGCAGATAGCTTTCTTT. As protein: CASSLGIGQIAFF.

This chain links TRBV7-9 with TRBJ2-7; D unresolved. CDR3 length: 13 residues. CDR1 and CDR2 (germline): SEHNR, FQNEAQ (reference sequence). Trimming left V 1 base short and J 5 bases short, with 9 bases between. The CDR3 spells CASSLDLGHEQYF. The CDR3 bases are TGTGCCAGCAGCTTAGATCTTGGGCACGAGCAGTACTTC.

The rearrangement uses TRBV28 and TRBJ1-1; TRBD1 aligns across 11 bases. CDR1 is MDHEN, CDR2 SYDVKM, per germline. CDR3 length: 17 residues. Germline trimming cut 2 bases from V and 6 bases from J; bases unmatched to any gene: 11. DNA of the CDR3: TGTGCCAGCAGTTTAGTCCGGACAGGGGGCGGACGCCCTGAAGCTTTCTTT. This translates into CASSLVRTGGGRPEAFF.

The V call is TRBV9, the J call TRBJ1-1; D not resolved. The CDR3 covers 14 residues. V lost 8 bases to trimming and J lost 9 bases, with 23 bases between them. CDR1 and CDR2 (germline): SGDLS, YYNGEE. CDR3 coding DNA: TGTGCCAGGACCGGGAGGAGGAGGAGGGCGAAAGCTTTCTTT. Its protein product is CARTGRRRRAKAFF.

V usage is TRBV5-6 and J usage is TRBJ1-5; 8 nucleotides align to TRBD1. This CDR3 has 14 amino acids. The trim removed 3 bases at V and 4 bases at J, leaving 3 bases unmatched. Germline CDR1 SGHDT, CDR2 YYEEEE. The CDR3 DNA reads TGTGCCAGCAGCTGGAACAGGGGGAATCAGCCCCAGCATTTT. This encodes CASSWNRGNQPQHF.

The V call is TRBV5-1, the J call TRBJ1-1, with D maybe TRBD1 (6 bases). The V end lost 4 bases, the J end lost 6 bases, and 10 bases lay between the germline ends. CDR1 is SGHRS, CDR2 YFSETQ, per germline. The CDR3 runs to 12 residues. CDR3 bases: TGCGCCAGCAGCCGAACAGGGTCTGAAGCTTTCTTT. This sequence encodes CASSRTGSEAFF.

CDR3 bases: TGTGCCAGCAGCTTAAGGGGAGGTGGGAGCAATCAGCCCCAGCATTTT. Translated: CASSLRGGGSNQPQHF. This rearrangement joins TRBV7-8 to TRBJ1-5, with D maybe TRBD1 (5 bases). Trimming shortened V by 2 bases and J by 1 base, and 12 bases separated the two germline ends. CDR1 is SGHVS and CDR2 is FQNEAQ in the germline V gene. This CDR3 spans 16 amino acids.

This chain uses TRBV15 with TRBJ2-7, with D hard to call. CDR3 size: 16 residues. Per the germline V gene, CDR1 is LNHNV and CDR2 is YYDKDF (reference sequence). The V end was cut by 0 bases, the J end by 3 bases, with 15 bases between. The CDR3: CATSRDVGGHSYEQYF. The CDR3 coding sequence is TGTGCCACCAGCAGAGACGTGGGTGGGCACAGCTACGAGCAGTACTTC.

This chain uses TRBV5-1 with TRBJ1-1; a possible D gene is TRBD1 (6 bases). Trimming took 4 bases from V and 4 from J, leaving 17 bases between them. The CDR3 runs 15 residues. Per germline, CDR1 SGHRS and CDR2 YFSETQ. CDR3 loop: CASSPFTGSSTEAFF. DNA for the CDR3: TGCGCCAGCAGCCCCTTTACAGGGTCTAGCACTGAAGCTTTCTTT.

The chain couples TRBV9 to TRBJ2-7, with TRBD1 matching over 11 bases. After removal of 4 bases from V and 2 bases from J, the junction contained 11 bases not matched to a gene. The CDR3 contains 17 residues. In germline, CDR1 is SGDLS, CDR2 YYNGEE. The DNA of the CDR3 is TGTGCCAGCAGCACCGGGACAGGGGGGTCACCAACCTACGAGCAGTACTTC. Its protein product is CASSTGTGGSPTYEQYF.

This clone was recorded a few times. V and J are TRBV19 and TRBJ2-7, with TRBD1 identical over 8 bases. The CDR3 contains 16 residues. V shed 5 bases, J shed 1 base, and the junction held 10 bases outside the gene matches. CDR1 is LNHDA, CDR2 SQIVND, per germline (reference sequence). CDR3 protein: CASSSPGQDPSYEQYF. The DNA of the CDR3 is TGTGCCAGTAGTTCACCGGGACAGGACCCATCCTACGAGCAGTACTTC. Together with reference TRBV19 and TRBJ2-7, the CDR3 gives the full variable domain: DGGITQSPKYLFRKEGQNVTLSCEQNLNHDAMYWYRQDPGQGLRLIYYSQIVNDFQKGDIAEGYSVSREKKESFPLTVTSAQKNPTAFYLCASSSPGQDPSYEQYFGPGTRLTVT.

The DNA for the CDR3 is TGTGCCAGCTCACCACCGGGGGGGGTACGTGAAAAACTGTTTTTT. Protein: CASSPPGGVREKLFF. The chain links TRBV18 to TRBJ1-4, with D perhaps TRBD1 (5 bases). Germline CDR1 KGHSH, CDR2 LQKENI. The CDR3 covers 15 residues. Between the trimmed V and J ends, which lost 0 bases and 7 bases, there was a span of 12 bases.

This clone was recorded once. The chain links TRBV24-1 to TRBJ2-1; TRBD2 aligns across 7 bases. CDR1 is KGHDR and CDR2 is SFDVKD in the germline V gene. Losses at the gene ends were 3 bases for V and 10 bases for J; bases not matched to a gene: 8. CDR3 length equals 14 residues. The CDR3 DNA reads TGTGCCACCAGTGATCCAGGCGAGCGGGACGAGCAGTTCTTC. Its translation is CATSDPGERDEQFF.

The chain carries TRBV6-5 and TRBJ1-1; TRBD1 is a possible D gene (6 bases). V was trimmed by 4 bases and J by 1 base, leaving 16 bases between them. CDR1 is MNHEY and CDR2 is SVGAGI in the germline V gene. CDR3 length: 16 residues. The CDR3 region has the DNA TGTGCCAGCAGTTCCGCCTGGGGGACACAGAACACTGAAGCTTTCTTT. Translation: CASSSAWGTQNTEAFF.

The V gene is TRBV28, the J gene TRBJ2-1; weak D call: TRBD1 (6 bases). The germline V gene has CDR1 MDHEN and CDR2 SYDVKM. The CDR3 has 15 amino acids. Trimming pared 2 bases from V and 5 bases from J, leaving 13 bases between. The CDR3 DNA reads TGTGCCAGCAGTTTACAAGGGGGATGGGACAATGAGCAGTTCTTC. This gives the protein CASSLQGGWDNEQFF.

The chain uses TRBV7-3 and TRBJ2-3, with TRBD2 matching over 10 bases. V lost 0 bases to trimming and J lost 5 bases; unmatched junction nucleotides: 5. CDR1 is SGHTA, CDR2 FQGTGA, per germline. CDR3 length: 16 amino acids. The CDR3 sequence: CASSLTRAGGGDTQYF. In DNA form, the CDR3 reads TGTGCCAGCAGCTTAACGCGAGCGGGAGGGGGAGATACGCAGTATTTT. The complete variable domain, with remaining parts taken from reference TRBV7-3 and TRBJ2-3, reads GAGVSQTPSNKVTEKGKYVELRCDPISGHTALYWYRQSLGQGPEFLIYFQGTGAADDSGLPNDRFFAVRPEGSVSTLKIQRTERGDSAVYLCASSLTRAGGGDTQYFGPGTRLTVL.